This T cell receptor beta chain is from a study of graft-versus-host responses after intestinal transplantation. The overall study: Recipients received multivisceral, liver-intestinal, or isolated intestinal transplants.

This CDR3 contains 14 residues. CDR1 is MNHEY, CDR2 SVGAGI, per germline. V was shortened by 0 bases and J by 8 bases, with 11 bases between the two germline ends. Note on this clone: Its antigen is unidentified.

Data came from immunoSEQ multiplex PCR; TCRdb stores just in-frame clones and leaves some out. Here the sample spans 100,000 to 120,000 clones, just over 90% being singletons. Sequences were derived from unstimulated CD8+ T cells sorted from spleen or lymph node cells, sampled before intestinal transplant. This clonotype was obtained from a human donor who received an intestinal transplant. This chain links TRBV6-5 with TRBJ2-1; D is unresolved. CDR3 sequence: CASSYSILLYEQFF. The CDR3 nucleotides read TGTGCCAGCAGTTACTCGATTCTCCTTTATGAGCAGTTCTTC.